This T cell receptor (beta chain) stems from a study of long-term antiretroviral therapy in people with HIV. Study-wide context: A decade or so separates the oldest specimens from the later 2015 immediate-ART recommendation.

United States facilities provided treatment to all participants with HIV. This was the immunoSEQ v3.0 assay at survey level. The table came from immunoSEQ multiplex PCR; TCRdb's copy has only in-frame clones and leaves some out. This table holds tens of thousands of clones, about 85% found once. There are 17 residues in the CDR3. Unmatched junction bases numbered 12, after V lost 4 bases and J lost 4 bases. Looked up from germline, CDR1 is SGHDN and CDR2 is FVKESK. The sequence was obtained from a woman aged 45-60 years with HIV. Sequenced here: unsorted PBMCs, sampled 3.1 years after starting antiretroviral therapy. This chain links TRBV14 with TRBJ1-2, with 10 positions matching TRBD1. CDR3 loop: CASSPSGTGALSYGYTF. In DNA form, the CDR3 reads TGTGCCAGCAGCCCATCCGGGACAGGGGCTCTTTCCTATGGCTACACCTTC.